Following are 22 T cell receptor beta chains from one sample sequenced in a study of T-cell memory formation after mild COVID-19. TCRdb processed the 5' RACE reads anew with MiXCR; each CDR3 protein has one entry. The sample comprises about 450,000 distinct CDR3 sequences, about 25% of which are singletons, and about 12% rests with the top ten. The sequenced sample consisted of PBMCs or a T cell subset sorted from them (not recorded which). These receptor sequences come from an adult woman who had mild COVID-19 (a few samples of this study predate the infection). Cell type and time point are not known.

The chain is built from TRBV24-1 and TRBJ2-7, with D perhaps TRBD2 (6 bases). Looked up from germline, CDR1 is KGHDR and CDR2 is SFDVKD. This CDR3 is built from 14 residues. Trimming cost V 4 bases and J 9 bases, with 18 bases left between them. The CDR3 loop reads CATSDPDRRGGQYF. The CDR3 coding sequence is TGTGCCACCAGTGACCCGGACCGCCGGGGAGGGCAGTACTTC.

This chain joins TRBV7-8 and TRBJ2-1; 8 nucleotides line up with TRBD2. The V segment lost 1 base and the J segment 13 bases; nucleotides outside the gene matches: 3. The CDR3 totals 12 residues. The V gene's germline CDR1 is SGHVS and CDR2 FQNEAQ. DNA for the CDR3: TGTGCCAGCAGCTTAGAGCGGGAGCGTCAGTTCTTC. This codes for CASSLERERQFF.

This clonotype was recorded many times. The gene calls are TRBV5-1 and TRBJ1-4; no definite D call. The CDR3 has 14 residues. Trimming stripped 0 bases from V and 6 bases from J, with 9 bases between. Germline CDR1 is SGHRS and CDR2 is YFSETQ. CDR3 DNA: TGCGCCAGCAGCTTGGGGCAGGTTGATGAAAAACTGTTTTTT. Residues: CASSLGQVDEKLFF.

This chain joins TRBV29-1 and TRBJ2-1; D ambiguous. CDR1 is SQVTM and CDR2 is ANQGSEA in the germline V gene. This CDR3 has 13 residues. The V end was cut by 0 bases, the J end by 8 bases, with 11 bases between. In DNA, the CDR3 is TGCAGCGTTGAAGATCGGCATGGTCATGAGCAGTTCTTC. The encoded protein is CSVEDRHGHEQFF.

This clonotype has more than one count but fewer than ten. This chain uses TRBV7-2 with TRBJ2-1, with a possible D match to TRBD2 (6 bases). Trimming took 5 bases from V and 2 from J, leaving 22 bases between them. The germline CDR1 and CDR2 sequences are SGHTA and FQGNSA. This CDR3 comprises 18 residues. The CDR3 DNA is TGTGCCAGCAGCCGCCGATCTTTTTGGGACTTGCCCTACAATGAGCAGTTCTTC. Translation gives CASSRRSFWDLPYNEQFF.

The genes are TRBV25-1 and TRBJ1-5; weak D call: TRBD1 (5 bases). Germline V CDR1 and CDR2: MGHDK, SYGVNS. There are 14 residues in the CDR3. V lost 5 bases and J lost 3, with 11 bases in between. In DNA form, the CDR3 reads TGTGCCAGCAGTTCCACAGGCTACAATCAGCCCCAGCATTTT. This sequence encodes CASSSTGYNQPQHF.

This clonotype was found once. The chain uses TRBV9 and TRBJ2-7; 7 bases fit TRBD2. The CDR3 is 14 amino acids. CDR1 is SGDLS, CDR2 YYNGEE, per germline. The J segment lost 3 bases and the V segment lost 3 bases, leaving 6 bases of the junction unmatched. This CDR3 reads CASSATSALYEQYF. In DNA, the CDR3 is TGTGCCAGCAGCGCCACTAGCGCCCTCTACGAGCAGTACTTC.

This clonotype was picked up a small number of times. V and J are TRBV18 and TRBJ1-2, with D uncertain. V was clipped by 4 bases and J by 6 bases, with 12 bases between them. Germline V CDR1 and CDR2: KGHSH, LQKENI. The CDR3 contains 13 residues. DNA for the CDR3: TGTGCCAGCTCACAAGCAACCGCCGATGGCTACACCTTC. Translated, it gives CASSQATADGYTF.

This clonotype has only a few counts. The gene calls are TRBV12-3 or TRBV12-4 and TRBJ1-5; D gene uncertain. Trimming shortened V by 5 bases and J by 6 bases, and 26 bases separated the two germline ends. This CDR3 region has 18 residues. Written as DNA, the CDR3 is TGTGCCAGCAGTCCCCTAGCGCCGCACGCGGGGTCGGGTCAGCCCCAGCATTTT. The encoded protein is CASSPLAPHAGSGQPQHF.

The chain recombines TRBV12-3 or TRBV12-4 with TRBJ2-3; maybe TRBD1 (6 bases). The CDR3 is 16 residues long. Trimming removed 4 bases at V and 1 base at J, with 15 bases between. The DNA for the CDR3 is TGTGCCAGCAGTTCACAAACAGGGATCGGCACAGATACGCAGTATTTT. It encodes CASSSQTGIGTDTQYF.

The chain combines TRBV28 with TRBJ2-7; TRBD1 might be the D (5 bases). Germline CDR1 and CDR2: MDHEN and SYDVKM. The ends were cut back, 3 bases at V and 9 bases at J, with 15 bases in the middle. This CDR3 comprises 13 residues. The CDR3 protein is CASSLLPGYGQYF. CDR3 DNA sequence: TGTGCCAGCAGTTTGCTTCCAGGGTATGGGCAGTACTTC.

This clonotype was detected a few times. The chain combines TRBV7-8 with TRBJ2-3; 8 bases line up with TRBD1. The CDR3 covers 13 residues. Trimming took 6 bases from V and 6 from J; bases not matched to a gene: 5. Germline V gives CDR1 SGHVS, CDR2 FQNEAQ. In DNA, the CDR3 is TGTGCCAGCAGGCCAGGGGGCGGTGATACGCAGTATTTT. Translation gives CASRPGGGDTQYF.

This clonotype was found once. The chain carries TRBV6-1 and TRBJ1-1; D ambiguous. The CDR3 spans 14 residues. Germline lookup yields CDR1 MNHNS and CDR2 SASEGT. V dropped 0 bases and J dropped 0 bases, with 5 bases sitting between them. CDR3 coding DNA: TGTGCCAGCAGTGAAGCATCAGTGAACACTGAAGCTTTCTTT. Encoded protein: CASSEASVNTEAFF.

The chain recombines TRBV6-1 with TRBJ2-6, with D unclear. The CDR3 has 15 residues. Per germline, CDR1 MNHNS and CDR2 SASEGT. With 3 bases removed from V and 0 bases from J, the gap between germline ends came to 6 bases. The CDR3 DNA sequence: TGTGCCAGCAGTGACGGGTTCTCTGGGGCCAACGTCCTGACTTTC. It specifies CASSDGFSGANVLTF.

The chain recombines TRBV7-7 with TRBJ2-1; TRBD2 matches 15 bases. J was trimmed by 5 bases and V by 1 base; bases with no gene match: 9. Per germline, CDR1 SSHAT and CDR2 FNYEAQ (reference sequence). CDR3 length: 19 residues. In nucleotides, the CDR3 is TGTGCCAGCAGCTTAGTTGAAGGACTAGCGGGGGGGCCTAACAATGAGCAGTTCTTC. It encodes CASSLVEGLAGGPNNEQFF.

This clonotype has a handful of counts. The V gene is TRBV6-6, the J gene TRBJ1-5; possibly TRBD1 for D (6 bases). This CDR3 is 14 amino acids long. Trimming stripped 2 bases from V and 3 bases from J, with 8 bases between. Germline assignment: CDR1 MNHNY and CDR2 SVGAGI (reference sequence). This CDR3 reads CASSYGGPNQPQHF. The CDR3 region has the DNA TGTGCCAGCAGTTACGGGGGCCCCAATCAGCCCCAGCATTTT.

The chain links TRBV20-1 to TRBJ1-1; tentatively, D is TRBD1 (5 bases). This CDR3 has 14 amino acids. Germline CDR1 DFQATT, CDR2 SNEGSKA (reference sequence). Trimming took 2 bases from V and 4 from J, leaving 14 bases between them. The CDR3 DNA reads as TGCAGTGCTAGAAGGGGTCCTGAGGGCACTGAAGCTTTCTTT. Translation gives CSARRGPEGTEAFF.

This clonotype was seen a single time. The chain carries TRBV5-1 and TRBJ1-4; D remains unclear. Between the trimmed V and J ends, which lost 2 bases and 1 base, there was a span of 9 bases. The CDR3 totals 15 residues. Germline V gene sequence: CDR1 SGHRS, CDR2 YFSETQ. The DNA of the CDR3 is TGCGCCAGCAGCTTTGAAGGCGGAACTAATGAAAAACTGTTTTTT. Translation gives CASSFEGGTNEKLFF.

This clonotype was observed a handful of times. The J gene is TRBJ2-1, the V gene TRBV12-3 or TRBV12-4; TRBD1 might be the D (5 bases). The CDR3 consists of 17 residues. The V end lost 2 bases, the J end lost 3 bases, and 17 bases lay between the germline ends. The CDR3 coding sequence is TGTGCCAGCAGTTTAAGGGGCGTCGGCGGACGCTACAATGAGCAGTTCTTC. Amino acids: CASSLRGVGGRYNEQFF.

This clonotype was seen at least ten times. Compared with germline, one end of the junction differs, possibly owing to a read error. The chain is built from TRBV7-9 and TRBJ2-5, with a possible D match to TRBD1 (5 bases). Germline CDR1 is SEHNR and CDR2 is FQNEAQ (reference sequence). The CDR3 totals 14 residues. CDR3 nucleotides: TGCGCCAGCAGCTTGGTAGGGGCAGGGGAGACCCAGTACTTC. This translates into CASSLVGAGETQYF.

The chain carries TRBV7-2 and TRBJ2-7; 14 bases line up with TRBD2. Germline V CDR1 and CDR2: SGHTA, FQGNSA. J was trimmed by 5 bases and V by 5 bases; bases with no gene match: 2. The CDR3 totals 14 residues. The CDR3 nucleotides are TGTGCCAGCAGCCGGGGACTAGCGGGAGACGAGCAGTACTTC. Amino acids: CASSRGLAGDEQYF.

The chain has TRBV25-1 and TRBJ2-7; 7 bases fit TRBD2. This CDR3 is built from 16 residues. CDR1 is MGHDK, CDR2 SYGVNS, per germline. Trimming at V came to 6 bases and at J to 7 bases, leaving 18 bases not matched to a gene. Here the CDR3 DNA reads TGTGCCAGCAGCTCGAGGGTGGGTCGGGAGGTTGGGGAGCAGTACTTC. This codes for CASSSRVGREVGEQYF.